This T cell receptor (beta chain) was retrieved from a study of graft-versus-host responses after intestinal transplantation (dated by TCRdb to 2020 to 2022). Study-level background: Recipients received multivisceral, liver-intestinal, or isolated intestinal transplants. Every recipient was given anti-thymocyte globulin induction, then maintenance tacrolimus and steroids for 2 to 4 years. After intestinal transplantation, graft-versus-host and host-versus-graft alloreactive T cell clones were followed in the graft, circulation and bone marrow using bulk TCR-beta CDR3 sequencing. Alloreactive clones were identified by sequencing pre-transplant mixed lymphocyte reaction products and comparing these products with unstimulated pre-transplant donor and recipient T cells. The cohort enrolled approximately 24 intestinal transplant recipients including one retransplant, and a few patients lacking pretransplant specimens were excluded. Donor T cell macrochimerism was defined as a peak of at least 4% donor T cells among recipient peripheral blood mononuclear cells. Samples from a few later patients were sequenced in-house on an Illumina MiSeq with MiXCR processing rather than by the commercial service.

Relative to germline, V is missing 0 bases and J is missing 0 bases, with 4 bases of the junction outside any gene match. Reading the germline V gene gives CDR1 KGHSH and CDR2 LQKENI. The CDR3 starts with the cysteine, ends with the phenylalanine, and has 16 residues. Only the CDR3 region is kept as DNA, spanning 48 bases read in frame from base 1. The sample's time point label is to be understood as: cells obtained before transplantation from donor or recipient. CD3+CD4+ and CD3+CD8+ populations were FACS-sorted from unstimulated pre-transplant donor and recipient cells taken from spleen or lymph nodes. The method behind the library was the immunoSEQ multiplex PCR assay. For most patients, genomic DNA was isolated with the Qiagen DNeasy Blood and Tissue Kit and sent frozen to Adaptive Biotechnologies for TCR sequencing. For most patients, high-throughput TCR-beta CDR3 sequencing of genomic DNA was performed by Adaptive Biotechnologies. The authors processed their data as follows. Adaptive's ImmunoSEQ software was the source of the TCR sequencing data for around 20 patients, while a few other patients were processed with MiXCR and VDJtools. To correct CD4 versus CD8 sorting errors, any sequence found in both subsets at a frequency ratio below 5:1 was removed. CDR3 nucleotide sequences shared by donor and recipient were removed because the origin of these sequences could not be assigned. To count as alloreactive, a clone needed at least 2-fold expansion over unstimulated cells and a minimum CFSE-low frequency of 0.002% (template counts) or 0.001% (read counts). Mappable clones were those detected in sequenced pre-transplant spleen, lymph node, or MLR CFSE-low populations of the donor or recipient. Cumulative frequency of alloreactive clones was calculated as a percentage of all sequences weighted by copy number. TCRdb holds this immuneACCESS table with in-frame rearrangements only. Some clones are missing; in checked studies, unresolved V genes explain under half, and the rest has no known cause. V, J and clone size reflect that table, while D and trimming were determined from the DNA. The sample yields 75,000 to 100,000 clones; roughly four fifths were counted once. Of the sample, about 17% falls within the top ten clones.

Findings and caveats that apply to the study as a whole: In patients with donor T cell macrochimerism, the allografts had high GvH to HvG T cell clonal ratios. GvH clones were found in recipient bone marrow, and some of the GvH clones appeared earlier in ileal mucosa or blood, which is consistent with an intestinal mucosal origin. The conclusions were limited by the relatively low number and heterogeneity of the intestinal transplant patients. Early after transplant, peak levels of circulating GvH clones were found to be associated with declines in HvG clones.

On this clone itself: What antigen it recognizes has not been identified. Per-base qualities were not stored, and no clone one base away is much larger.

The sequencing here drew on unstimulated CD8+ T cells sorted from spleen or lymph node cells, taken before intestinal transplant. The chain is encoded by TRBV18 joined to TRBJ2-7, with 8 middle bases fitting TRBD1. This receptor was taken from a human donor who received an intestinal transplant. The CDR3 sequence is CASSPPGQVLSYEQYF. The nucleotide sequence is TGTGCCAGCTCACCACCGGGACAGGTTCTCTCCTACGAGCAGTACTTC.